These T cell receptor beta chains were read from a single sample in a study of T cells in Graves' hyperthyroidism and ophthalmopathy. In TCRdb, the multiplex PCR reads were re-called with MiXCR into one record per CDR3 protein. The sample carries hundreds of thousands of distinct CDR3 sequences, 11% to 15% recorded once. The sample taken for sequencing was blood. These receptors all come from a woman in her 30s with Graves' hyperthyroidism that later progressed to Graves' ophthalmopathy. Both conserved end residues are part of each CDR3. The order of the fields is CDR3 DNA, CDR3 protein, J gene, clone size, CDR3 length, V gene, D gene. The D gene is left open where the match is weak. Clone size is stated in some rows and not others, as once, few, many or a class when expanded.

CDR3 DNA: TGCAGTGCTAGGACGCTAGCGGTCACCTACGAGCAGTACTTC
CDR3 protein: CSARTLAVTYEQYF
J gene: TRBJ2-7
clone size: .
CDR3 length: 14
V gene: TRBV20-1
D gene: TRBD2

CDR3 DNA: TGCAGCGAGGGACTAGCGGGACACAATGAGCAGTTCTTC
CDR3 protein: CSEGLAGHNEQFF
J gene: TRBJ2-1
clone size: many
CDR3 length: 13
V gene: TRBV29-1
D gene: TRBD2

CDR3 DNA: TGTGCCAGTACAGAGCTAGCGGGAGGGCAGACAGATACGCAGTATTTT
CDR3 protein: CASTELAGGQTDTQYF
J gene: TRBJ2-3
clone size: few
CDR3 length: 16
V gene: TRBV27
D gene: TRBD2

CDR3 DNA: TGTGCCAGCAGCTTTGACAGGGGTATTTACGAGCAGTACTTC
CDR3 protein: CASSFDRGIYEQYF
J gene: TRBJ2-7
clone size: .
CDR3 length: 14
V gene: TRBV5-4
D gene: TRBD1

CDR3 DNA: TGCAGCGTGGGCACCGGGACACGGAGTCTTGCTTTCTTT
CDR3 protein: CSVGTGTRSLAFF
J gene: TRBJ1-1
clone size: many
CDR3 length: 13
V gene: TRBV29-1
D gene: .

CDR3 DNA: TGTGCCAGCAGGGATAAAAGGAAATCTAGCACAGATACGCAGTATTTT
CDR3 protein: CASRDKRKSSTDTQYF
J gene: TRBJ2-3
clone size: many
CDR3 length: 16
V gene: TRBV27
D gene: .

CDR3 DNA: TGCAGTGCTAGAGATACGGTGGGGTCGGCTTGCGGGCCCACCTACGAGCAGTACTTC
CDR3 protein: CSARDTVGSACGPTYEQYF
J gene: TRBJ2-7
clone size: few
CDR3 length: 19
V gene: TRBV20-1
D gene: .

CDR3 DNA: TGTGCCAGCAGTTCGGAGGGAATGAAGACCCAGTACTTC
CDR3 protein: CASSSEGMKTQYF
J gene: TRBJ2-5
clone size: once
CDR3 length: 13
V gene: TRBV28
D gene: .

CDR3 DNA: TGCGCCAGCAGATCTGATACAGGGCTCTATGGCTACACCTTC
CDR3 protein: CASRSDTGLYGYTF
J gene: TRBJ1-2
clone size: many
CDR3 length: 14
V gene: TRBV5-1
D gene: .

CDR3 DNA: TGCGCCAGCAGCCAAGAGAGAGACGGAACCTACGAGCAGTACTTC
CDR3 protein: CASSQERDGTYEQYF
J gene: TRBJ2-7
clone size: .
CDR3 length: 15
V gene: TRBV4-1
D gene: .

CDR3 DNA: TGTGCCAGCAGTTTTCTAGCGGGAGGTAACGGGGAGCTGTTTTTT
CDR3 protein: CASSFLAGGNGELFF
J gene: TRBJ2-2
clone size: many
CDR3 length: 15
V gene: TRBV27
D gene: TRBD2

CDR3 DNA: TGTGCCAGTAGTATAGTCCCCGCCAATGAGCAGTTCTTC
CDR3 protein: CASSIVPANEQFF
J gene: TRBJ2-1
clone size: .
CDR3 length: 13
V gene: TRBV19
D gene: .

CDR3 DNA: TGCGCCAGCAGCCAAGTATCCCCTTTTTCTACGCAGTATTTT
CDR3 protein: CASSQVSPFSTQYF
J gene: TRBJ2-3
clone size: few
CDR3 length: 14
V gene: TRBV4-1
D gene: .

CDR3 DNA: TGTGCCAGCACCACTAAAGGAGTGCCCCTCCTTGGCTACACCTTC
CDR3 protein: CASTTKGVPLLGYTF
J gene: TRBJ1-2
clone size: many
CDR3 length: 15
V gene: TRBV11-3
D gene: .

CDR3 DNA: TGCAGTGCTGGGACTACAGATACGCAGTATTTT
CDR3 protein: CSAGTTDTQYF
J gene: TRBJ2-3
clone size: many
CDR3 length: 11
V gene: TRBV20-1
D gene: .

CDR3 DNA: TGTGCCAGCAGTTGGCGGGGACTAGCGGGAGTCCACGAGCAGTACTTC
CDR3 protein: CASSWRGLAGVHEQYF
J gene: TRBJ2-7
clone size: once
CDR3 length: 16
V gene: TRBV28
D gene: TRBD2

CDR3 DNA: TGTGCCAGCAGTTACTCGGTACTAGCGAACACCGGGGAGCTGTTTTTT
CDR3 protein: CASSYSVLANTGELFF
J gene: TRBJ2-2
clone size: few
CDR3 length: 16
V gene: TRBV6-2/TRBV6-3
D gene: .

CDR3 DNA: TGTGCCAGCAGTGAAGGGGCAGGGGGCTGGGGCAATCAGCCCCAGCATTTT
CDR3 protein: CASSEGAGGWGNQPQHF
J gene: TRBJ1-5
clone size: many
CDR3 length: 17
V gene: TRBV6-1
D gene: TRBD1

CDR3 DNA: TGTGCCATCAGTGTGGAGCTAGCAGCGAGCACCGGGGAGCTGTTTTTT
CDR3 protein: CAISVELAASTGELFF
J gene: TRBJ2-2
clone size: .
CDR3 length: 16
V gene: TRBV10-3
D gene: .

CDR3 DNA: TGTGCCAGCAGCTTAGAACAGGGTTTTGCCTATGGCTACACCTTC
CDR3 protein: CASSLEQGFAYGYTF
J gene: TRBJ1-2
clone size: many
CDR3 length: 15
V gene: TRBV11-2
D gene: .

CDR3 DNA: TGTGCCACCAGCAGAGATAGGGCGGGTCAGTATTTT
CDR3 protein: CATSRDRAGQYF
J gene: TRBJ2-3
clone size: many
CDR3 length: 12
V gene: TRBV15
D gene: .

CDR3 DNA: TGTGCCAGCTCACCGCCCGGGACAGGGGTCACAGATACGCAGTATTTT
CDR3 protein: CASSPPGTGVTDTQYF
J gene: TRBJ2-3
clone size: many
CDR3 length: 16
V gene: TRBV18
D gene: TRBD1

CDR3 DNA: TGTGCCAGCAGTTCCCGACGTAAGGCGGTCCAAGAGACCCAGTACTTC
CDR3 protein: CASSSRRKAVQETQYF
J gene: TRBJ2-5
clone size: few
CDR3 length: 16
V gene: TRBV2
D gene: .

CDR3 DNA: TGCAGCCGAAATAGGGGGGGAGACACTGAAGCTTTCTTT
CDR3 protein: CSRNRGGDTEAFF
J gene: TRBJ1-1
clone size: many
CDR3 length: 13
V gene: TRBV20-1
D gene: .

CDR3 DNA: TGTGCCGCTGGGACCTCGGGCGGGGAGCTGTTTTTT
CDR3 protein: CAAGTSGGELFF
J gene: TRBJ2-2
clone size: many
CDR3 length: 12
V gene: TRBV10-3
D gene: .

CDR3 DNA: TGCGCCAGCAGCGGTTGGCAGGGCTACAATGAGCAGTTCTTC
CDR3 protein: CASSGWQGYNEQFF
J gene: TRBJ2-1
clone size: few
CDR3 length: 14
V gene: TRBV4-1
D gene: .

CDR3 DNA: TGTGCCAGCAGCCAAGCCTCTACAGGGACCCCATCTGGAAACACCATATATTTT
CDR3 protein: CASSQASTGTPSGNTIYF
J gene: TRBJ1-3
clone size: few
CDR3 length: 18
V gene: TRBV7-6
D gene: .

CDR3 DNA: TGTGCCAGCAGCTTAGACACCACCTCTGGAAACACCATATATTTT
CDR3 protein: CASSLDTTSGNTIYF
J gene: TRBJ1-3
clone size: .
CDR3 length: 15
V gene: TRBV11-1
D gene: .

CDR3 DNA: TGTGCCAGTAGTATAATCGGGACAGGTAATCCGCCCCAGCATTTT
CDR3 protein: CASSIIGTGNPPQHF
J gene: TRBJ1-5
clone size: many
CDR3 length: 15
V gene: TRBV19
D gene: TRBD1

CDR3 DNA: TGTGCCAGCAGTGAGCCAGGGCTGGGCCCCGGTTTGGCCGGGGAGCTGTTTTTT
CDR3 protein: CASSEPGLGPGLAGELFF
J gene: TRBJ2-2
clone size: .
CDR3 length: 18
V gene: TRBV25-1
D gene: .

CDR3 DNA: TGTGCCAGCAGCGACAGGGGTTTGTATGGCTACACCTTC
CDR3 protein: CASSDRGLYGYTF
J gene: TRBJ1-2
clone size: many
CDR3 length: 13
V gene: TRBV27
D gene: TRBD1

CDR3 DNA: TGTGCCAGCAGTTACTCGTATCCGGGAGCGAATCGATTGACAGATACGCAGTATTTT
CDR3 protein: CASSYSYPGANRLTDTQYF
J gene: TRBJ2-3
clone size: many
CDR3 length: 19
V gene: TRBV6-5
D gene: .

CDR3 DNA: TGTGCCAGCAGCCCCTGGACAGGGGCGAACACAGATACGCAGTATTTT
CDR3 protein: CASSPWTGANTDTQYF
J gene: TRBJ2-3
clone size: many
CDR3 length: 16
V gene: TRBV11-3
D gene: TRBD1

CDR3 DNA: TGTGCCAGCAGCCAAGATTACGCTCAAGATGAGCAGTTCTTC
CDR3 protein: CASSQDYAQDEQFF
J gene: TRBJ2-1
clone size: many
CDR3 length: 14
V gene: TRBV3-1
D gene: .

CDR3 DNA: TGTGCCAGCAGCCAGGAGTCGGTGCAGTATTTT
CDR3 protein: CASSQESVQYF
J gene: TRBJ2-3
clone size: .
CDR3 length: 11
V gene: TRBV7-2
D gene: .

CDR3 DNA: TGTGCCAGCAGCTTATACGGACAGTTGATCACAGATACGCAGTATTTT
CDR3 protein: CASSLYGQLITDTQYF
J gene: TRBJ2-3
clone size: many
CDR3 length: 16
V gene: TRBV7-3
D gene: .

CDR3 DNA: TGTGCCAGCAGCTTAATGGGACAGGGGGCCGATGAGCAGTTCTTC
CDR3 protein: CASSLMGQGADEQFF
J gene: TRBJ2-1
clone size: many
CDR3 length: 15
V gene: TRBV7-3
D gene: TRBD1

CDR3 DNA: TGTGCCAGCAGTGAAAATAGAGCTAATGAAAAACTGTTTTTT
CDR3 protein: CASSENRANEKLFF
J gene: TRBJ1-4
clone size: .
CDR3 length: 14
V gene: TRBV6-1
D gene: .

CDR3 DNA: TGTGCCAGCATCAGGGGGGGCGAGACAGATACGCAGTATTTT
CDR3 protein: CASIRGGETDTQYF
J gene: TRBJ2-3
clone size: .
CDR3 length: 14
V gene: TRBV12-3/TRBV12-4
D gene: .

CDR3 DNA: TGTGCCAGCAGCTTAGTAGCGGGAGGCCGTTTGGGTGAGCAGTTCTTC
CDR3 protein: CASSLVAGGRLGEQFF
J gene: TRBJ2-1
clone size: few
CDR3 length: 16
V gene: TRBV7-2
D gene: TRBD2

CDR3 DNA: TGTGCCAGCAGCCGAAGGGTGGGGGGTAGCTCCTACGAGCAGTACTTC
CDR3 protein: CASSRRVGGSSYEQYF
J gene: TRBJ2-7
clone size: many
CDR3 length: 16
V gene: TRBV7-2
D gene: .

CDR3 DNA: TGTGCCAGCAGCGTGCGGGAGTACGGGTACGAGCAGTACTTC
CDR3 protein: CASSVREYGYEQYF
J gene: TRBJ2-7
clone size: many
CDR3 length: 14
V gene: TRBV11-3
D gene: TRBD2

CDR3 DNA: TGTGCCAGCAGTGAATCGGCAGGGCAAGAGACCCAGTACTTC
CDR3 protein: CASSESAGQETQYF
J gene: TRBJ2-5
clone size: .
CDR3 length: 14
V gene: TRBV6-1
D gene: .

CDR3 DNA: TGCAGTGCTAGAACTCTAGCGGGAGGCGTTGAGCAGTTCTTC
CDR3 protein: CSARTLAGGVEQFF
J gene: TRBJ2-1
clone size: .
CDR3 length: 14
V gene: TRBV20-1
D gene: TRBD2

CDR3 DNA: TGTGCCAGCAGTTTCCGGGACAGGCTCGAAGCTTTCTTT
CDR3 protein: CASSFRDRLEAFF
J gene: TRBJ1-1
clone size: many
CDR3 length: 13
V gene: TRBV28
D gene: TRBD1

CDR3 DNA: TGTGCCAGCAGCTTTGGTATCGGGAGTTCAAGCGAGACCCAGTACTTC
CDR3 protein: CASSFGIGSSSETQYF
J gene: TRBJ2-5
clone size: many
CDR3 length: 16
V gene: TRBV5-6
D gene: .

CDR3 DNA: TGTGCCGGCAAAACCGGGACGGATAGCAATCAGCCCCAGCATTTT
CDR3 protein: CAGKTGTDSNQPQHF
J gene: TRBJ1-5
clone size: .
CDR3 length: 15
V gene: TRBV6-1
D gene: .

CDR3 DNA: TGTGCCAGCCTAGGCGTAGATAGAGGGTACGAGCAGTACTTC
CDR3 protein: CASLGVDRGYEQYF
J gene: TRBJ2-7
clone size: .
CDR3 length: 14
V gene: TRBV2
D gene: .

CDR3 DNA: TGCAGTGCTAGAGTTGGGACTAGCGCACTTACCTACGAGCAGTACTTC
CDR3 protein: CSARVGTSALTYEQYF
J gene: TRBJ2-7
clone size: many
CDR3 length: 16
V gene: TRBV20-1
D gene: TRBD2

CDR3 DNA: TGCAGTGCTAGTGATTACCTCCGGGACTACGAGAACATTCAGTACTTC
CDR3 protein: CSASDYLRDYENIQYF
J gene: TRBJ2-4
clone size: many
CDR3 length: 16
V gene: TRBV20-1
D gene: TRBD2

CDR3 DNA: TGCAGTGCGCCAGAATCCAGGGGTTCCACCTACGAGCAGTACTTC
CDR3 protein: CSAPESRGSTYEQYF
J gene: TRBJ2-7
clone size: few
CDR3 length: 15
V gene: TRBV20-1
D gene: .

CDR3 DNA: TGTGCCAGCAGTGGGGACAGGGGACAGTACTTC
CDR3 protein: CASSGDRGQYF
J gene: TRBJ2-4
clone size: few
CDR3 length: 11
V gene: TRBV6-1
D gene: TRBD1

CDR3 DNA: TGTGCCAGCAGGAGGAGGGTTAACACTGAAGCTTTCTTT
CDR3 protein: CASRRRVNTEAFF
J gene: TRBJ1-1
clone size: .
CDR3 length: 13
V gene: TRBV6-2/TRBV6-3
D gene: .

CDR3 DNA: TGTGCCAGTAGTATAAACGGGGAAAACTATGGCTACACCTTC
CDR3 protein: CASSINGENYGYTF
J gene: TRBJ1-2
clone size: few
CDR3 length: 14
V gene: TRBV19
D gene: .

CDR3 DNA: TGTGCCAGCAGTACAACCGGGACTCCGGCAGCTGGGGCCAACGTCCTGACTTTC
CDR3 protein: CASSTTGTPAAGANVLTF
J gene: TRBJ2-6
clone size: many
CDR3 length: 18
V gene: TRBV28
D gene: .

CDR3 DNA: TGTGCCAGCAGCTCACCCCAGGGCAGGGGGCTCACTGAGGGCTACGAGCAGTACTTC
CDR3 protein: CASSSPQGRGLTEGYEQYF
J gene: TRBJ2-7
clone size: many
CDR3 length: 19
V gene: TRBV7-8
D gene: TRBD1

CDR3 DNA: TGTGCCTGGAACAGCGCCTATGGCTACACCTTC
CDR3 protein: CAWNSAYGYTF
J gene: TRBJ1-2
clone size: many
CDR3 length: 11
V gene: TRBV30
D gene: .

CDR3 DNA: TGTGCCATCAGTGAGTCTCGGTGGAGGAGACAGGGAGAGTACGAGCAGTACTTC
CDR3 protein: CAISESRWRRQGEYEQYF
J gene: TRBJ2-7
clone size: .
CDR3 length: 18
V gene: TRBV10-3
D gene: TRBD1